This T cell receptor beta chain is from a study of naive and memory T cell subsets. General study results and limits: TCR transcript changes with activation or differentiation may affect this RNA method.

A remark on this clonotype: Antigen unknown. Lacking the conserved final phenylalanine or tryptophan, this CDR3 likely reflects a read error.

Amplification of ligated cDNA took four PCR rounds with SP2 and nested alpha and beta constant primers. MiXCR, applied by TCRdb to the 5' RACE reads, yields one record per CDR3 protein. The sample yields approximately 32,000 distinct CDR3 sequences, about a sixth seen once. The CDR3 is made up of 16 amino acids. Trimming left V 6 bases short and J 2 bases short, with 17 bases between. An oligonucleotide containing a UMI was ligated to the 3' end of TCR cDNA. Adult healthy volunteers gave 2.5 ml peripheral blood for whole-blood RNA. The receptor was isolated from a female donor in good health. This sequence joins TRBV12-3 or TRBV12-4 and TRBJ1-5; a possible D gene is TRBD1 (6 bases). For the CDR3, the DNA is TGTGCCAGCAGCCCGCAGTCGGGGGCAGGCAATCAGCCCCAGCATTCT. Its translation is CASSPQSGAGNQPQHS.